One and the same sample provided the 26 T cell receptor beta chains below, sequenced in a study. TCRdb redid the calling of the 5' RACE reads with MiXCR, one entry per CDR3 protein. The sample yields more than 40,000 distinct CDR3 sequences, less than 35% seen once. Sequenced input: memory CD4+ T cells sorted from a lymph node. The sample's subset: memory CD4+ T cells, CD4+CD45RO+CD25-. These TCRs come from a female donor with breast cancer.

This clonotype was counted only a few times. This chain joins TRBV5-1 and TRBJ2-7; D may be TRBD1 (5 bases). V lost 0 bases and J lost 6, with 10 bases in between. Looked up from germline, CDR1 is SGHRS and CDR2 is YFSETQ. The CDR3 sequence is 13 residues long. This chain's CDR3 is CASSLDTGTEQYF. DNA of the CDR3: TGCGCCAGCAGCTTGGATACAGGAACCGAGCAGTACTTC.

The genes are TRBV7-8 and TRBJ2-3; possibly TRBD2 for D (6 bases). The germline V gene has CDR1 SGHVS and CDR2 FQNEAQ. V dropped 8 bases and J dropped 6 bases, with 21 bases sitting between them. The CDR3 covers 15 residues. In DNA form, the CDR3 reads TGTGCCAGCCGGTTGGTTGGGGCAGGAGGGGATACGCAGTATTTT. Amino acid sequence: CASRLVGAGGDTQYF.

The rearrangement joins TRBV6-2 or TRBV6-3 to TRBJ2-2; the match to TRBD1 covers 7 bases. Losses at the gene ends were 8 bases for V and 9 bases for J; bases not matched to a gene: 18. The CDR3 runs to 16 residues. Germline-derived CDR1 and CDR2 are MNHEY and SVGEGT. The CDR3: CASGPLKGAPRRELFF. In DNA, the CDR3 is TGTGCCAGCGGTCCTCTCAAGGGGGCGCCCCGTAGGGAGCTGTTTTTT.

Only a few counts were recorded for this clonotype. The gene calls are TRBV20-1 and TRBJ1-1, with 7 bases fitting TRBD1. CDR1 and CDR2 from the germline V gene are DFQATT and SNEGSKA (reference sequence). With 1 base clipped from V and 4 bases from J, the junction kept 3 bases outside the gene matches. The CDR3 spans 13 residues. The CDR3 loop reads CSARVRQGTEAFF. The CDR3 DNA reads as TGCAGTGCTAGAGTTAGACAGGGCACTGAAGCTTTCTTT.

Regarding this clonotype: Mismatch with germline at one junction end may stem from a read error. The chain uses TRBV20-1 and TRBJ2-7, with 10 bases fitting TRBD2. Germline CDR1 DFQATT, CDR2 SNEGSKA (reference sequence). This CDR3 is 14 amino acids long. The CDR3 DNA sequence: TGCGGTGCTTTACTAGCGGGGCCGGCCAACGAGCAGTACTTC. This encodes CGALLAGPANEQYF.

The gene calls are TRBV7-2 and TRBJ2-3; D is tentatively TRBD1 or TRBD2 (5 bases each). The germline V gene encodes CDR1 SGHTA and CDR2 FQGNSA. The CDR3 length is 12 residues. The germline V and J ends were trimmed by 6 bases and 2 bases, with 6 bases remaining between them. The CDR3 loop reads CASRGDTDTQYF. In DNA form, the CDR3 reads TGTGCCAGCAGGGGGGACACAGATACGCAGTATTTT.

The J gene is TRBJ2-7, the V gene TRBV6-2 or TRBV6-3; 7 bases agree with TRBD2. Trimming removed 2 bases from V and 3 bases from J; junction bases left unmatched: 7. Germline V CDR1 and CDR2: MNHEY, SVGEGT. This CDR3 is 15 amino acids long. The CDR3 here is CASSYRGGSSYEQYF. For the CDR3, the DNA is TGTGCCAGCAGTTACCGGGGCGGGAGTAGCTACGAGCAGTACTTC.

The chain carries TRBV27 and TRBJ1-5; D perhaps matches TRBD1 (6 bases). V was trimmed by 5 bases and J by 0 bases, leaving 14 bases between them. The CDR3 has 16 amino acids. Germline V CDR1 and CDR2: MNHEY, SMNVEV (reference sequence). CDR3 sequence: CASSPGHYYSNQPQHF. The CDR3 DNA reads TGTGCCAGCAGTCCGGGACACTACTATAGCAATCAGCCCCAGCATTTT.

CDR3 amino acids: CATSRDPVNEQYF. CDR3 DNA sequence: TGTGCCACCAGCAGAGATCCGGTGAACGAGCAGTACTTC. The V and J genes are TRBV15 and TRBJ2-7, with no clear D. V shed 0 bases and J shed 5 bases, with 8 bases lying between them. There are 13 residues in the CDR3. Germline V gives CDR1 LNHNV, CDR2 YYDKDF (reference sequence).

This clonotype has just a few counts. The V call is TRBV20-1, the J call TRBJ2-1; 7 bases are shared with TRBD2. With V trimmed by 1 base and J by 15 bases, 6 bases remained unmatched. The CDR3 runs to 11 residues. Germline lookup yields CDR1 DFQATT and CDR2 SNEGSKA (reference sequence). DNA for the CDR3: TGCAGTGCTAGAGCCGGACTAGGGGCGTTCTTC. Protein product: CSARAGLGAFF.

A few counts support this clonotype. The chain joins TRBV7-9 to TRBJ1-5; D unclear. The germline V and J ends were trimmed by 1 base and 15 bases, with 10 bases remaining between them. Germline assignment: CDR1 SEHNR and CDR2 FQNEAQ (reference sequence). The CDR3 runs 11 residues. CDR3 protein: CASSLGQLLHF. The CDR3 DNA sequence: TGTGCCAGCAGCTTAGGCCAGCTTTTGCATTTT.

This clonotype was counted ten times or more. This chain connects TRBV10-3 to TRBJ2-1; tentatively, D is TRBD2 (6 bases). Germline CDR1 ENHRY, CDR2 SYGVKD. This CDR3 comprises 15 residues. V lost 1 base and J lost 5, with 12 bases in between. CDR3 region: CAISELEGSDNEQFF. Here the CDR3 DNA reads TGTGCCATCAGTGAGTTGGAGGGGAGCGACAATGAGCAGTTCTTC.

The chain carries TRBV6-2 or TRBV6-3 and TRBJ2-7; the match to TRBD1 covers 9 bases. The germline CDR1 and CDR2 sequences are MNHEY and SVGEGT. V lost 7 bases, J lost 3 bases, and 7 bases stayed unmatched. The CDR3 runs 14 residues. The CDR3 DNA follows: TGTGCCAGCACCGAGGGACAGGGAAACTACGAGCAGTACTTC. Amino acids: CASTEGQGNYEQYF.

This clonotype came up a few times. This rearrangement joins TRBV10-2 to TRBJ2-5; no firm D call. The CDR3 is 14 residues long. CDR1 is WSHSY, CDR2 SAAADI, per germline. Trimming stripped 3 bases from V and 5 bases from J, with 13 bases between. The CDR3 coding sequence is TGCGCCAGCAGTGATCGGGCCGGGTATGAGACCCAGTACTTC. Translating gives CASSDRAGYETQYF.

A remark on this clonotype: An end of the junction does not agree with germline; a read error may underlie this. The CDR3 region is CTSSRGNTEAFF. As DNA, the CDR3 is TGTACCAGCAGTAGGGGGAACACTGAAGCTTTCTTT. V gene TRBV12-3 or TRBV12-4 combines with J gene TRBJ1-1; weak D call: TRBD1 (5 bases). There are 12 residues in the CDR3.

The sample holds a few counts of this clonotype. The V gene is TRBV28, the J gene TRBJ1-2, with a possible D match to TRBD1 (5 bases). Germline CDR1 and CDR2: MDHEN and SYDVKM. This CDR3 comprises 16 residues. With 5 bases removed from V and 5 bases from J, the gap between germline ends came to 21 bases. The CDR3 protein is CASSPAGVPTTYGYTF. CDR3 sequence (DNA): TGTGCCAGCAGTCCGGCGGGGGTCCCGACTACTTATGGCTACACCTTC.

This chain connects TRBV27 to TRBJ2-7; D remains ambiguous. Germline V gene data show CDR1 as MNHEY and CDR2 as SMNVEV (reference sequence). The CDR3 is 13 amino acids. Trimming left V 6 bases short and J 3 bases short, with 12 bases between. The CDR3 spells CASSSRLDYEQYF. As DNA, the CDR3 is TGTGCCAGCAGCTCGCGGCTTGACTACGAGCAGTACTTC.

This clonotype was seen a handful of times. J is TRBJ2-3 and V is TRBV15, with D unclear. Germline V gene lookup returns CDR1 LNHNV and CDR2 YYDKDF (reference sequence). V shed 0 bases and J shed 4 bases, with 8 bases lying between them. The CDR3 totals 14 residues. The DNA for the CDR3 is TGTGCCACCAGCAGAGATTACGAGCCAGATACGCAGTATTTT. Its translation: CATSRDYEPDTQYF.

In its sample, this clonotype was seen many times. This rearrangement joins TRBV20-1 to TRBJ2-1; D is tentatively TRBD1 or TRBD2 (5 bases each). V shed 5 bases and J shed 8 bases, with 31 bases lying between them. CDR1 is DFQATT and CDR2 is SNEGSKA in the germline V gene (reference sequence). The CDR3 is 18 residues long. The chain's CDR3 is CSASNPGRGPEVIHEQFF. The CDR3, as DNA: TGCAGTGCTTCCAATCCGGGCCGGGGCCCGGAGGTGATACATGAGCAGTTCTTC.

V usage is TRBV15 and J usage is TRBJ2-1; D remains ambiguous. This CDR3 is built from 12 residues. Germline CDR1 LNHNV, CDR2 YYDKDF (reference sequence). The V gene lost 5 bases and the J gene lost 9 bases, with 11 bases spanning the gap. CDR3 amino acids: CATSALRSEQFF. The CDR3 DNA follows: TGTGCCACCAGCGCACTCCGGAGTGAGCAGTTCTTC.

The chain combines TRBV20-1 with TRBJ2-3, with TRBD2 matching 11 bases. The junction had 12 bases not matched to a gene; V was cut back by 5 bases and J by 5 bases. CDR1 DFQATT and CDR2 SNEGSKA come from the germline V gene (reference sequence). The CDR3 runs 16 residues. The CDR3 nucleotides read TGCAGTGCTCCGCCGGGTAGCGGGGGGGCTGGAGATACGCAGTATTTT. It yields the protein CSAPPGSGGAGDTQYF.

This clonotype was detected only a few times. This chain connects TRBV20-1 to TRBJ2-1; D is unclear. The germline V and J ends were trimmed by 1 base and 0 bases, with 7 bases remaining between them. The CDR3 is 14 residues long. The germline V gene encodes CDR1 DFQATT and CDR2 SNEGSKA (reference sequence). CDR3: CSARGVLSYNEQFF. CDR3 nucleotides: TGCAGTGCTAGAGGGGTTCTCTCCTACAATGAGCAGTTCTTC.

V is TRBV20-1 and J is TRBJ2-3; D could derive from TRBD1 or TRBD2 (5 bases each). Trimming took 8 bases from V and 6 from J, leaving 9 bases between them. CDR1 DFQATT and CDR2 SNEGSKA come from the germline V gene (reference sequence). This CDR3 has 10 amino acids. CDR3 region: CSTGRDTQYF. CDR3 nucleotide sequence: TGCAGTACGGGACGGGATACGCAGTATTTT.

This clonotype was seen a handful of times. The chain combines TRBV5-1 with TRBJ2-3; no clear D gene. The ends were cut back, 0 bases at V and 0 bases at J, with 11 bases in the middle. Germline CDR1 reads SGHRS; CDR2 reads YFSETQ. The CDR3 length is 16 residues. Here the CDR3 reads CASSLAGETSTDTQYF. The CDR3 bases are TGCGCCAGCAGCTTGGCTGGAGAAACTAGCACAGATACGCAGTATTTT.

The genes are TRBV3-1 and TRBJ2-1, with D tentatively TRBD1 or TRBD2 (6 bases each). Trimming took off 4 bases at V and 5 bases at J, with 18 bases between the two ends. The germline V gene has CDR1 LGHDT and CDR2 YNNKEL (reference sequence). The CDR3 is 16 amino acids. In nucleotides, the CDR3 is TGTGCCAGCAGCCCAACTGGGGGGCCCGGGAACAATGAGCAGTTCTTC. Translation: CASSPTGGPGNNEQFF.

The CDR3 protein is CATSRGGDDYGYTF. CDR3 DNA: TGTGCCACCAGCAGGGGAGGGGATGACTATGGCTACACCTTC. This chain uses TRBV15 with TRBJ1-2; D possibly corresponds to TRBD1 (5 bases). The CDR3 has 14 amino acids. The V and J ends lost 3 bases and 3 bases respectively, with 11 bases between them. The germline V gene encodes CDR1 LNHNV and CDR2 YYDKDF (reference sequence).